A single sample gave rise to the 15 T cell receptor beta chains below, sequenced in a study of T cells in Graves' hyperthyroidism and ophthalmopathy (dated by TCRdb to between 2018 and 2021). Library generation was performed with multiplex PCR. TCRdb lists the instrument as Illumina HiSeq 2000. Amplification of TCR beta CDR3 regions was carried out from RNA transcripts. The first round of RT-PCR for the TCR CDR3 was performed with the HTBI primer set and the Qiagen OneStep RT-PCR kit. The public reads were reanalyzed by TCRdb: fastp trimming at Q25, MiXCR alignment, in-frame beta chains only. Every entry covers one CDR3 protein and lists the most common genes and DNA from its rows. A total of under 400,000 distinct CDR3 sequences appear in this sample, roughly 18% of them only once. The ten largest clones represent around 54% of the sample. The sequencing input was blood. These receptors all come from a woman aged 45-60 years with Graves' hyperthyroidism.

The rearrangement links TRBV6-2 or TRBV6-3 to TRBJ2-3; TRBD1 aligns across 9 bases. The CDR3 extends over 16 amino acids. The junction had 10 bases not matched to a gene; V was cut back by 2 bases and J by 7 bases. Germline CDR1 and CDR2: MNHEY and SVGEGT. In DNA, the CDR3 is TGTGCCAGCAGTTACGCTCCGACAGGGGGATGGAATACGCAGTATTTT. Translated, it gives CASSYAPTGGWNTQYF.

Ten or more counts support this clonotype. The V gene is TRBV12-3 or TRBV12-4, the J gene TRBJ2-7, with D possibly being TRBD1 (5 bases). The CDR3 covers 13 residues. Between the trimmed V and J ends, which lost 4 bases and 2 bases, there was a span of 9 bases. CDR3 protein: CASSSTGTYEQYF. DNA of the CDR3: TGTGCCAGCAGTTCTACAGGAACCTACGAGCAGTACTTC.

There are a few counts of this clonotype. Its ends do not fully match the called genes, so a read error is possible. This rearrangement joins TRBV7-8 to TRBJ1-6; 8 positions match TRBD1. The length of the CDR3 is 18 residues. Looked up from germline, CDR1 is SGHVS and CDR2 is FQNEAQ. The CDR3 loop reads CASSQEDRAVGYNSPLHF. DNA for the CDR3: TGCGCCAGCAGCCAAGAGGACAGGGCGGTTGGCTATAATTCACCCCTCCACTTT. Supplemented by reference TRBV7-8 and TRBJ1-6, the full variable domain reads GAGVSQSPRYKVAKRGQDVALRCDPISGHVSLFWYQQALGQGPEFLTYFQNEAQLDKSGLPSDRFFAERPEGSVSTLKIQRTQQEDSAVYLCASSQEDRAVGYNSPLHFGNGTRLTVT.

In its sample, this clonotype was seen many times. The rearrangement uses TRBV5-8 and TRBJ1-1; D possibly corresponds to TRBD1 (6 bases). Trimming took off 4 bases at V and 4 bases at J, with 17 bases between the two ends. Germline V gives CDR1 SGHTS, CDR2 YDEGEE. The CDR3 has 15 residues. In DNA form, the CDR3 reads TGTGCCAGCAGCGGGGGGCCGGACGGGTCCACTGAAGCTTTCTTT. Amino acid sequence: CASSGGPDGSTEAFF.

J is TRBJ2-7 and V is TRBV9, with D possibly TRBD2 on 6 matching bases. The CDR3 is made up of 13 amino acids. Germline values: CDR1 SGDLS, CDR2 YYNGEE. This chain's CDR3 is CAGSASQGGEQYV. CDR3 coding DNA: TGTGCCGGCAGCGCCAGTCAGGGAGGCGAGCAGTACGTC.

This clonotype appeared a few times. This chain links TRBV27 with TRBJ2-1; 8 bases line up with TRBD1. The V gene end was trimmed by 4 bases and the J gene end by 5 bases; junction bases not matched to a gene: 7. This CDR3 has 15 amino acids. CDR1 is MNHEY, CDR2 SMNVEV, per germline (reference sequence). The CDR3 bases are TGTGCCAGCAGTTGGGGGACAGGCAGAGACAATGAGCAGTTCTTC. Protein sequence: CASSWGTGRDNEQFF.

The CDR3 loop is CASSLNGQGSPLHF. In nucleotides, the CDR3 is TGTGCCAGCAGCTTAAATGGGCAGGGCTCACCCCTCCACTTT. The V call is TRBV7-3, the J call TRBJ1-6; a weak D match, TRBD1 (5 bases). This CDR3 has 14 residues. Trimming cost V 1 base and J 10 bases, with 11 bases left between them. The germline V gene encodes CDR1 SGHTA and CDR2 FQGTGA.

This clonotype has a handful of counts. The chain combines TRBV7-9 with TRBJ1-1; D is unclear. This CDR3 region has 13 residues. Per the germline V gene, CDR1 is SEHNR and CDR2 is FQNEAQ (reference sequence). V was cut by 1 base and J by 4 bases, with 7 bases left in between. CDR3 sequence: CASSLGKTTEAFF. The CDR3 DNA is TGTGCCAGCAGCTTAGGGAAAACCACTGAAGCTTTCTTT.

The gene calls are TRBV6-1 and TRBJ1-1; D possibly corresponds to TRBD1 (6 bases). The CDR3 totals 14 residues. V dropped 5 bases and J dropped 0 bases, with 10 bases sitting between them. The germline CDR1 and CDR2 sequences are MNHNS and SASEGT. The CDR3 DNA sequence: TGTGCCAGCAGTCGACAGGAGATGAACACTGAAGCTTTCTTT. This codes for CASSRQEMNTEAFF.

This clonotype has a handful of counts. The rearrangement uses TRBV18 and TRBJ1-4; 8 bases align to TRBD1. CDR3 size: 13 residues. The V gene's germline CDR1 is KGHSH and CDR2 LQKENI. J lost 5 bases, V lost 4 bases, and 0 bases had no gene match. The chain's CDR3 is CASSRTGNEKLFF. The DNA of the CDR3 is TGTGCCAGCTCACGGACAGGGAATGAAAAACTGTTTTTT. The complete variable domain, with remaining parts taken from reference TRBV18 and TRBJ1-4, reads NAGVMQNPRHLVRRRGQEARLRCSPMKGHSHVYWYRQLPEEGLKFMVYLQKENIIDESGMPKERFSAEFPKEGPSILRIQQVVRGDSAAYFCASSRTGNEKLFFGSGTQLSVL.

This clonotype was seen a few times. The chain uses TRBV27 and TRBJ2-5, with a tentative D call TRBD1 (6 bases). The CDR3 extends over 14 amino acids. V dropped 2 bases and J dropped 0 bases, with 7 bases sitting between them. Looked up from germline, CDR1 is MNHEY and CDR2 is SMNVEV (reference sequence). The CDR3 loop is CASSLRGNQETQYF. Written as DNA, the CDR3 is TGTGCCAGCAGTTTAAGGGGGAACCAAGAGACCCAGTACTTC.

V usage is TRBV29-1 and J usage is TRBJ2-7; TRBD1 matches 7 bases. This CDR3 spans 14 amino acids. V lost 4 bases to trimming and J lost 3 bases; unmatched junction nucleotides: 9. The germline V gene has CDR1 SQVTM and CDR2 ANQGSEA. DNA for the CDR3: TGCAGCGTTGTGGGGACAGCAGACGTCTACGAGCAGTACTTC. Translated, it gives CSVVGTADVYEQYF.

DNA of the CDR3: TGTGCCAGCTCCGAAAACCCCTCTGGAAACACCATATATTTT. It codes for CASSENPSGNTIYF. V usage is TRBV7-2 and J usage is TRBJ1-3; no reliable D call. Trimming removed 8 bases at V and 0 bases at J, with 11 bases between. CDR1 is SGHTA and CDR2 is FQGNSA in the germline V gene. CDR3 length equals 14 residues.

This sequence joins TRBV6-4 and TRBJ2-1; TRBD1 matches 11 bases. The J segment lost 9 bases and the V segment lost 5 bases, leaving 12 bases of the junction unmatched. Germline values: CDR1 MRHNA, CDR2 SNTAGT. The CDR3 length is 16 residues. DNA of the CDR3: TGTGCCAGCAGTCACAGGAGGGGACAGGGGGTCGGTGAGCAGTTCTTC. Translating gives CASSHRRGQGVGEQFF.

This clonotype has ten or more counts. The chain combines TRBV3-1 with TRBJ2-7, with D maybe TRBD2 (6 bases). V lost 0 bases and J 0 bases, leaving 9 bases between the germline ends. CDR1 is LGHDT and CDR2 is YNNKEL in the germline V gene (reference sequence). CDR3 size: 15 residues. The CDR3 coding sequence is TGTGCCAGCAGCCAAGAGGGACTCTCCTCCTACGAGCAGTACTTC. It is translated as CASSQEGLSSYEQYF.